The clone carrying this TCR beta chain was counted ten times or more. Its antigen remains unidentified. The CDR3 runs to 16 residues. Per germline, CDR1 LGHNA and CDR2 YSLEER. V gave up 1 base and J gave up 2 bases, with 12 bases separating them. The data originate from a study of blood T cells in healthy people across ages. Study findings and constraints: Researchers said unsorted PBMCs prevented a conclusive naive versus antigen-experienced comparison.

Primed by a sample-barcoded 5' primer and a J-beta primer mix, a second PCR proceeded for about 6 to 12 cycles. A template-switch adaptor with 12 random nucleotides tagged each cDNA molecule. TCRdb passed the 5' RACE reads through MiXCR, listing each CDR3 protein once. The sample includes 700,000 to 1,000,000 distinct CDR3 sequences, about 42% seen only once; the top ten take under 20%. Sequencing was carried out using blood. This clonotype was obtained from a man aged 60 to 75 in good health. V is TRBV4-3 and J is TRBJ2-1; D gene unclear. CDR3 sequence (DNA): TGCGCCAGCAGCCAAGCGTCGACGGCCGCCTACAATGAGCAGTTCTTC. Amino acids: CASSQASTAAYNEQFF.